This T cell receptor beta chain derives from a study of blood T cell repertoires in COVID-19. Study-wide context: The United States, Italy and Spain supplied acute and convalescent COVID-19 samples. In each case, the material was cDNA or gDNA derived from T cells, B-cell-depleted T cells, or PBMCs.

The table came from immunoSEQ multiplex PCR; TCRdb's copy has only in-frame clones and leaves some out. The sample gives approximately 350,000 clones, around 90% of which show up once; 2.5% to 3.5% is in the top ten. Per germline, CDR1 MNHNY and CDR2 SVGAGI (reference sequence). With V trimmed by 5 bases and J by 7 bases, 3 bases remained unmatched. This CDR3 region has 13 residues. This rearrangement joins TRBV6-6 to TRBJ1-5, with TRBD1 identical over 9 bases. Specimen: peripheral blood. This clonotype was obtained from a woman in her thirties with COVID-19, enrolled during active disease. CDR3 nucleotides: TGTGCCAGCAGTACTACAGGGGGCCAGCCCCAGCATTTT. Its protein product is CASSTTGGQPQHF.